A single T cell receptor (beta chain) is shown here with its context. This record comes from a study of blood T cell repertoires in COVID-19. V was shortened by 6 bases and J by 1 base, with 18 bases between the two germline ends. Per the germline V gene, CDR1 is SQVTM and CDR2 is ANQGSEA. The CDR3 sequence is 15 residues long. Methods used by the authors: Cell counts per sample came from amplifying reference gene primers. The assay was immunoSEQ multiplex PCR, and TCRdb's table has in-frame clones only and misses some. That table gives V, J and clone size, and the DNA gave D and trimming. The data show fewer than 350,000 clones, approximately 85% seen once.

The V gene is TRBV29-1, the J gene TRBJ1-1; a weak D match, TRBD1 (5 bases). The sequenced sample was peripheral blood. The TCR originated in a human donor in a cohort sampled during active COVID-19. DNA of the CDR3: TGCAGCGTAGAGACCCAGGGTATCGGGAACACTGAAGCTTTCTTT. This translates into CSVETQGIGNTEAFF.